The T cell receptor (beta chain) described here comes from a study of identical twins. TCRdb recomputed calls from the 5' RACE reads with MiXCR, one row per CDR3 protein. The sample comprises under 900,000 distinct CDR3 sequences, 10% to 15% of which are singletons, and about 1.5% rests with the top ten. This clonotype has a handful of counts. All of the donors were Caucasians in good health. Trimming removed 1 base from V and 0 bases from J, with 12 bases in between. This CDR3 comprises 16 residues. Germline V gene data show CDR1 as MGHRA and CDR2 as YSYEKL. This sample also appeared in a second study, on yellow fever vaccine responses in identical twins.

The TCR sequence derives from a woman younger than 30 in good health. V and J are TRBV4-1 and TRBJ1-1; no firm D call. The sequencing sample was made of PBMCs. DNA of the CDR3: TGCGCCAGCAGCCAAGGTCTGGCGGAGATGAACACTGAAGCTTTCTTT. Protein: CASSQGLAEMNTEAFF.